This T cell receptor (beta chain) is drawn from a study of blood T cell repertoires in COVID-19. Study in general: Researchers got acute and convalescent COVID-19 samples from the United States, Italy and Spain.

Only in-frame clones appear in the TCRdb table, and some are missing; sequencing was by immunoSEQ multiplex PCR. This table holds fewer than 450,000 clones, around 90% found once. Germline V gene lookup returns CDR1 MNHEY and CDR2 SMNVEV (reference sequence). V lost 10 bases and J lost 9; bases outside the gene matches: 8. The CDR3 runs to 13 residues. The chain is built from TRBV27 and TRBJ1-6; TRBD1 matches 8 bases. The clonotype originates from a woman in her thirties or forties with acute COVID-19. The sample comprised PBMCs or T cells enriched from blood (not recorded which). The CDR3 protein is CAICRQGRSPLHF. The CDR3 DNA sequence: TGTGCCATATGTCGACAGGGGCGTTCACCCCTCCACTTT.